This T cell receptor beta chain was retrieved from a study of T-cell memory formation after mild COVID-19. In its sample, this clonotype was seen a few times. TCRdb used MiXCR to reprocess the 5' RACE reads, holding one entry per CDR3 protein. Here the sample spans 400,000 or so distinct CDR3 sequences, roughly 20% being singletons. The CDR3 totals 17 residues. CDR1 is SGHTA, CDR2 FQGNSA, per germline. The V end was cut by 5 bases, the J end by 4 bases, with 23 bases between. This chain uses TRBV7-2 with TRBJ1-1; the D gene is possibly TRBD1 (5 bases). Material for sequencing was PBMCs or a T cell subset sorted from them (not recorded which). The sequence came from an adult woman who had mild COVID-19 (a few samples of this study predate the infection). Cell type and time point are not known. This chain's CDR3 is CASSPWWQGSRATEAFF. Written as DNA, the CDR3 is TGTGCCAGCAGCCCTTGGTGGCAGGGAAGTAGAGCCACTGAAGCTTTCTTT.